The 14 T cell receptor beta chains reported below all come from one sample, sequenced in a study (dated by TCRdb to about 2016). The receptor library was made with RT-PCR. The reads were generated on an Illumina MiSeq. The public reads were run again by TCRdb, first through fastp at Q25 and then through MiXCR, and only productive beta chains were kept. Rows with a matching CDR3 protein are joined into one entry that keeps the most common DNA and genes. For this sample the table gives around 700,000 distinct CDR3 sequences, of which 14% were detected only once. Around 3.3% of the sample lies in the top ten. Sequenced: memory CD4+ T cells from blood. All receptors come from a female donor in good health, serving as a healthy control.

In its sample, this clonotype was seen a few times. The chain is built from TRBV20-1 and TRBJ1-2, with D uncertain. Germline V CDR1 and CDR2: DFQATT, SNEGSKA (reference sequence). V lost 0 bases to trimming and J lost 2 bases, with 7 bases between them. This CDR3 contains 13 residues. CDR3 sequence (DNA): TGCAGTGCTAGAGAAGGGCCGAACTATGGCTACACCTTC. Protein: CSAREGPNYGYTF.

V and J are TRBV20-1 and TRBJ1-2; 11 bases align to TRBD1. This CDR3 is built from 18 residues. CDR1 DFQATT and CDR2 SNEGSKA come from the germline V gene (reference sequence). CDR3 in amino acids: CRPIGTKGQGDNPRGYTF. The CDR3 DNA reads TGCAGGCCGATCGGTACCAAGGGACAGGGGGATAATCCGAGGGGCTACACCTTC.

This clonotype was seen repeatedly, ten times or more. The chain has TRBV7-2 and TRBJ2-7, with D maybe TRBD2 (5 bases). Trimming removed 5 bases from V and 3 bases from J, with 23 bases in between. CDR1 SGHTA and CDR2 FQGNSA come from the germline V gene. This CDR3 has 17 amino acids. CDR3 protein: CASSPGGSAGRLYEQYF. In nucleotides, the CDR3 is TGTGCCAGCAGCCCAGGAGGCTCGGCGGGTAGACTCTACGAGCAGTACTTC.

This clonotype was seen a handful of times. The chain combines TRBV7-9 with TRBJ2-7; D possibly corresponds to TRBD1 (6 bases). The V gene lost 3 bases and the J gene lost 2 bases, with 14 bases spanning the gap. In germline, CDR1 is SEHNR, CDR2 FQNEAQ (reference sequence). The CDR3 totals 15 residues. The CDR3: CASSFAQGATYEQYF. The CDR3 nucleotides are TGTGCCAGCAGCTTCGCACAGGGAGCAACCTACGAGCAGTACTTC. Filled out from reference TRBV7-9 and TRBJ2-7, the complete variable domain reads DTGVSQNPRHKITKRGQNVTFRCDPISEHNRLYWYRQTLGQGPEFLTYFQNEAQLEKSRLLSDRFSAERPKGSFSTLEIQRTEQGDSAMYLCASSFAQGATYEQYFGPGTRLTVT.

This clonotype has a count of ten or more. This chain connects TRBV20-1 to TRBJ2-7; perhaps TRBD1 as D (6 bases). The CDR3 is 15 residues long. Germline V gene sequence: CDR1 DFQATT, CDR2 SNEGSKA (reference sequence). The V and J ends lost 0 bases and 2 bases respectively, with 14 bases between them. This chain's CDR3 is CSARDTRGEPYEQYF. Written as DNA, the CDR3 is TGCAGTGCTAGAGATACCAGGGGAGAGCCCTACGAGCAGTACTTC.

V and J are TRBV5-1 and TRBJ1-4; maybe TRBD1 (5 bases). V was clipped by 4 bases and J by 8 bases, with 15 bases between them. Germline CDR1 SGHRS, CDR2 YFSETQ. This CDR3 is built from 14 residues. CDR3 nucleotide sequence: TGCGCCAGCAGCACCCGGGGCCCTGAGGAAAAACTGTTTTTT. Its translation is CASSTRGPEEKLFF.

This chain uses TRBV9 with TRBJ2-7; 8 bases match TRBD1. Looked up from germline, CDR1 is SGDLS and CDR2 is YYNGEE. The V segment lost 4 bases and the J segment 4 bases; nucleotides outside the gene matches: 4. This CDR3 has 13 amino acids. CDR3 sequence reads: CASSRDRQYEQYF. In nucleotides, the CDR3 is TGTGCCAGCAGCCGGGACAGGCAATACGAGCAGTACTTC. Variable domain in full (rest from reference TRBV9 and TRBJ2-7): DSGVTQTPKHLITATGQRVTLRCSPRSGDLSVYWYQQSLDQGLQFLIQYYNGEERAKGNILERFSAQQFPDLHSELNLSSLELGDSALYFCASSRDRQYEQYFGPGTRLTVT.

This clonotype was counted at least ten times. The chain couples TRBV5-1 to TRBJ2-3; no clear D. The CDR3 spans 13 residues. The germline V and J ends were trimmed by 0 bases and 2 bases, with 4 bases remaining between them. Germline V gene lookup returns CDR1 SGHRS and CDR2 YFSETQ. The CDR3, as DNA: TGCGCCAGCAGCTTGGCTTTCACAGATACGCAGTATTTT. Encoded protein: CASSLAFTDTQYF.

The chain employs TRBV2 and TRBJ1-5, with no clear D. This CDR3 spans 15 amino acids. Germline V CDR1 and CDR2: SNHLY, FYNNEI. V was clipped by 1 base and J by 8 bases, with 15 bases between them. DNA of the CDR3: TGTGCCAGCAGTGAAGTGTGGGGAGGGTTGGAGCCCCAGCATTTT. Protein sequence: CASSEVWGGLEPQHF. Supplemented by reference TRBV2 and TRBJ1-5, the full variable domain reads EPEVTQTPSHQVTQMGQEVILRCVPISNHLYFYWYRQILGQKVEFLVSFYNNEISEKSEIFDDQFSVERPDGSNFTLKIRSTKLEDSAMYFCASSEVWGGLEPQHFGDGTRLSIL.

This clonotype has just a few counts. The chain couples TRBV6-5 to TRBJ1-2; 8 nucleotides line up with TRBD1. The CDR3 is 15 residues long. Per germline, CDR1 MNHEY and CDR2 SVGAGI. V lost 6 bases, J lost 3 bases, and 9 bases stayed unmatched. The CDR3 DNA reads TGTGCCAGCAGAAGGCAGGGGGCGCCGGACTATGGCTACACCTTC. It codes for CASRRQGAPDYGYTF.

The chain recombines TRBV7-2 with TRBJ2-4, with unresolved D. This CDR3 has 12 amino acids. The V gene's germline CDR1 is SGHTA and CDR2 FQGNSA. Trimming took off 5 bases at V and 7 bases at J, with 9 bases between the two ends. Here the CDR3 DNA reads TGTGCCAGCAGCGGTTTTAGGAACATTCAGTACTTC. Its protein is CASSGFRNIQYF.

The chain combines TRBV28 with TRBJ1-2; D gene unclear. V was pared by 4 bases and J by 8 bases, with 14 bases between. The CDR3 spans 13 residues. The germline V gene encodes CDR1 MDHEN and CDR2 SYDVKM. The CDR3 region has the DNA TGTGCCAGCAGTTCGGTAGCCCGTTTGGGCTACACCTTC. Translated: CASSSVARLGYTF.

This clonotype was seen at least ten times. The V and J genes are TRBV20-1 and TRBJ2-3; D is uncertain. V lost 5 bases and J 6 bases, leaving 15 bases between the germline ends. The V gene's germline CDR1 is DFQATT and CDR2 SNEGSKA (reference sequence). The CDR3 runs to 13 residues. CDR3 DNA sequence: TGCAGTGCTTCGACCGGGCAGGTGGATACGCAGTATTTT. It codes for CSASTGQVDTQYF.

V is TRBV7-2 and J is TRBJ1-5; no clear D. Germline lookup yields CDR1 SGHTA and CDR2 FQGNSA. This CDR3 has 15 residues. V shed 5 bases and J shed 3 bases, with 14 bases lying between them. CDR3: CASSPPLAVNQPQHF. The CDR3 DNA reads as TGTGCCAGCAGCCCCCCTCTGGCAGTCAATCAGCCCCAGCATTTT.